These 14 T cell receptor beta chains originate from one sample sequenced in a study of blood T cell repertoires in COVID-19. Sequencing was performed with immunoSEQ multiplex PCR; in TCRdb, only in-frame clones are kept and a portion is missing. This sample yields tens of thousands of clones, of which 75% to 90% are seen a single time; about a third belongs to the top ten. The sample consisted of peripheral blood. Every receptor here comes from an elderly woman with COVID-19, enrolled during active disease.

The chain combines TRBV24-1 with TRBJ2-7; 10 positions match TRBD2. The CDR3 consists of 14 residues. Germline assignment: CDR1 KGHDR and CDR2 SFDVKD. After removal of 6 bases from V and 2 bases from J, the junction contained 3 bases not matched to a gene. The DNA of the CDR3 is TGTGCCACCAGTCCTAGCGGGAGCCCCTACGAGCAGTACTTC. The encoded protein is CATSPSGSPYEQYF.

This chain links TRBV19 with TRBJ1-1; weak D call: TRBD1 (6 bases). This CDR3 spans 12 amino acids. V was trimmed by 8 bases and J by 4 bases, leaving 11 bases between them. The germline gives CDR1 LNHDA, CDR2 SQIVND (reference sequence). CDR3 region: CASHTGFTEAFF. The CDR3 coding sequence is TGTGCCAGTCATACAGGGTTCACTGAAGCTTTCTTT.

The chain recombines TRBV19 with TRBJ2-2, with 12 bases lining up with TRBD1. The CDR3 is made up of 17 amino acids. V trimming: 5 bases; J trimming: 7 bases; junction bases outside the gene matches: 11. Germline assignment: CDR1 LNHDA and CDR2 SQIVND (reference sequence). Here the CDR3 DNA reads TGTGCCAGTAGTCTTCCGGGACAGGGGGCTTTGGACGGGGAGCTGTTTTTT. Amino acids: CASSLPGQGALDGELFF.

V usage is TRBV10-3 and J usage is TRBJ2-1; 8 bases are shared with TRBD1. The V segment lost 0 bases and the J segment 4 bases; nucleotides outside the gene matches: 5. Germline V lookup: CDR1 ENHRY, CDR2 SYGVKD. The CDR3 is made up of 16 amino acids. The CDR3 DNA reads as TGTGCCATCAGTGAGTCCGGGACAGGAGCTTACAATGAGCAGTTCTTC. Protein product: CAISESGTGAYNEQFF.

The chain joins TRBV11-2 to TRBJ1-3; possible D gene TRBD1, 6 bases. V was clipped by 5 bases and J by 9 bases, with 23 bases between them. The germline gives CDR1 SGHAT, CDR2 FQNNGV. This CDR3 has 16 residues. CDR3 protein: CASSARQVSPFITIYF. The CDR3 DNA reads TGTGCCAGCAGCGCACGACAGGTTTCCCCCTTCATCACCATATATTTT. The variable domain in full, completed from reference TRBV11-2 and TRBJ1-3, reads EAGVAQSPRYKIIEKRQSVAFWCNPISGHATLYWYQQILGQGPKLLIQFQNNGVVDDSQLPKDRFSAERLKGVDSTLKIQPAKLEDSAVYLCASSARQVSPFITIYFGEGSWLTVV.

This chain joins TRBV3-1 (or the pseudogene TRBV3-2) and TRBJ1-1, with D unresolved. With 4 bases removed from V and 2 bases from J, the gap between germline ends came to 11 bases. The germline V gene encodes CDR1 LGHDT and CDR2 YNNKEL (reference sequence). This CDR3 is built from 14 residues. CDR3 residues: CASSPLEGNTEAFF. DNA for the CDR3: TGTGCCAGCAGCCCCCTTGAGGGAAACACTGAAGCTTTCTTT.

The rearrangement links TRBV28 to TRBJ2-3; possibly TRBD1 for D (5 bases). The CDR3 contains 16 residues. V lost 4 bases and J lost 0, with 14 bases in between. Germline assignment: CDR1 MDHEN and CDR2 SYDVKM. In DNA, the CDR3 is TGTGCCAGCAGTTCCTCCAGGCGACAGAGCACAGATACGCAGTATTTT. Its translation: CASSSSRRQSTDTQYF.

This clone was seen a single time. CDR3 region: CASSQWTANTGELFF. The CDR3 nucleotides read TGCGCCAGCAGCCAGTGGACAGCGAACACCGGGGAGCTGTTTTTT. The J gene is TRBJ2-2, the V gene TRBV4-3, with TRBD1 as a possible D gene (6 bases). CDR3 length equals 15 residues. Germline lookup yields CDR1 LGHNA and CDR2 YSLEER. V lost 3 bases and J lost 0, with 8 bases in between.

This clone was observed a single time. The chain employs TRBV27 and TRBJ2-1, with TRBD1 matching over 9 bases. V dropped 6 bases and J dropped 8; count of bases not matched to a gene: 11. The CDR3 covers 15 residues. Germline assignment: CDR1 MNHEY and CDR2 SMNVEV (reference sequence). The CDR3 loop reads CASSFGGTGPDEQFF. Here the CDR3 DNA reads TGTGCCAGCAGCTTCGGCGGGACAGGGCCCGATGAGCAGTTCTTC.

The rearrangement uses TRBV3-1 (or the pseudogene TRBV3-2) and TRBJ2-5; 8 bases agree with TRBD2. Losses at the gene ends were 1 base for V and 6 bases for J; bases not matched to a gene: 10. Germline CDR1 and CDR2: LGHDT and YNNKEL (reference sequence). The CDR3 has 16 residues. CDR3: CASSQGTSGGAKTQYF. The CDR3 DNA reads as TGTGCCAGCAGCCAAGGAACTAGCGGAGGGGCAAAGACCCAGTACTTC.

The chain recombines TRBV29-1 with TRBJ1-1, with a weak D call TRBD1 (5 bases). V shed 1 base and J shed 4 bases, with 7 bases lying between them. CDR3 size: 12 residues. Germline values: CDR1 SQVTM, CDR2 ANQGSEA. The CDR3 DNA follows: TGCAGCGTTGAAGGGCAGGGCACTGAAGCTTTCTTT. It is translated as CSVEGQGTEAFF.

This rearrangement joins TRBV12-3 or TRBV12-4 to TRBJ1-2; D perhaps matches TRBD1 (6 bases). V lost 10 bases to trimming and J lost 8 bases, with 20 bases between them. The CDR3 spans 13 residues. CDR3 DNA: TGTGCCACCTCCCCGAGGACCACAGGGGGCTACACCTTC. Amino acid sequence: CATSPRTTGGYTF.

This rearrangement joins TRBV6-6 to TRBJ1-2; 8 positions agree with TRBD1. Trimming took 2 bases from V and 3 from J; bases not matched to a gene: 8. Germline CDR1 and CDR2: MNHNY and SVGAGI (reference sequence). CDR3 size: 16 residues. CDR3 region: CASSYPRTGFDYGYTF. CDR3 in DNA: TGTGCCAGCAGTTACCCGCGGACAGGGTTTGACTATGGCTACACCTTC.

A single count supports this clone. The chain recombines TRBV11-2 with TRBJ2-3; a weak D match, TRBD1 (5 bases). V was cut by 4 bases and J by 2 bases, with 13 bases left in between. The CDR3 totals 15 residues. The germline gives CDR1 SGHAT, CDR2 FQNNGV. The CDR3 DNA follows: TGTGCCAGCAGCTCCCCGGGTGGGGCCACAGATACGCAGTATTTT. Protein product: CASSSPGGATDTQYF. The complete variable domain, with remaining parts taken from reference TRBV11-2 and TRBJ2-3, reads EAGVAQSPRYKIIEKRQSVAFWCNPISGHATLYWYQQILGQGPKLLIQFQNNGVVDDSQLPKDRFSAERLKGVDSTLKIQPAKLEDSAVYLCASSSPGGATDTQYFGPGTRLTVL.